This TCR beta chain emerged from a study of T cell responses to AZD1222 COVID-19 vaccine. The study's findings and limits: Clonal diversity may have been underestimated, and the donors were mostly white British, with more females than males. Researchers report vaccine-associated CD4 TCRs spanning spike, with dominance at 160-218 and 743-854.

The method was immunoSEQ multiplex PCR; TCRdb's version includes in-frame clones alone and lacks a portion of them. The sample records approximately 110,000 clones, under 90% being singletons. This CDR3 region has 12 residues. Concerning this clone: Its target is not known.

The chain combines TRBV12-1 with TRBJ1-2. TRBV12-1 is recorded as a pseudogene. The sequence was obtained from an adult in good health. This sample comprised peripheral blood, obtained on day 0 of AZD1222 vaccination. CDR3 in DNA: TGTGCCAGCCGGGGGTTCAACTATGGCTACACCTTC. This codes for CASRGFNYGYTF.